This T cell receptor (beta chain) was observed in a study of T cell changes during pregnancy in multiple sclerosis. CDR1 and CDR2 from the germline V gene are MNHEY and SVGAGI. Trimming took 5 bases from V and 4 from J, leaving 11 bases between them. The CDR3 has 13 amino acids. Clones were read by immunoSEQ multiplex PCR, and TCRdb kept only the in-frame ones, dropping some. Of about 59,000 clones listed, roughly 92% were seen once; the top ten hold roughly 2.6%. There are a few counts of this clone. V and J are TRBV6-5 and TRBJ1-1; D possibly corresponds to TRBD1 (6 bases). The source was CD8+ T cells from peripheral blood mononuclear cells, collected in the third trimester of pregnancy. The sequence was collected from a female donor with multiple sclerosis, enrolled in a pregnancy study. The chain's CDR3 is CASSLGQSTEAFF. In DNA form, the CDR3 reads TGTGCCAGCAGTCTCGGACAGTCCACTGAAGCTTTCTTT.